The T cell receptor beta chain described here comes from a study of T-cell memory formation after mild COVID-19. General observations from the study: Among clones contracting day 15 to 85, CD4/CD8 was balanced, whereas later expanders leaned CD4+.

The germline gives CDR1 ENHRY, CDR2 SYGVKD. The ends were cut back, 2 bases at V and 5 bases at J, with 0 bases in the middle. This CDR3 contains 11 residues. This clonotype was recorded a few times. Its antigen is as yet unknown. Using its own MiXCR run on the 5' RACE reads, TCRdb lists one record per CDR3 protein. The table lists under 300,000 distinct CDR3 sequences, roughly 9.4% of them singletons. This chain connects TRBV10-3 to TRBJ2-2; D gene unclear. The TCR was taken from a man between 18 and 29 years old who had mild COVID-19 (a few samples of this study predate the infection). Cell type and time point are not known. Sequencing used PBMCs or a T cell subset sorted from them (not recorded which). CDR3 nucleotides: TGTGCCATCAGTGAGACCGGGGAGCTGTTTTTT. This encodes CAISETGELFF.